Listed below are T cell receptor beta chains from one sample, sequenced in a study of graft-versus-host responses after intestinal transplantation. These receptors' antigens are unknown. Measured with immunoSEQ multiplex PCR; TCRdb has only the in-frame clones, and not every one. In the table there are roughly 89,000 clones, around 92% of which are singletons. This specimen consisted of unstimulated CD4+ T cells sorted from spleen or lymph node cells, obtained before intestinal transplant. The receptors here all came from a human donor who received an intestinal transplant. Each CDR3 is given with its conserved first and last residue. The D gene is left open where the match is weak. Not all rows give a size; the values are once, few, many and, for expanded clones, a class.

v_call: TRBV7-9; d_call: NA; j_call: TRBJ1-1; clone_size: NA; cdr3_nt: TGTGCCAGCAGCCAGGGTCGGAACACTGAAGCTTTCTTT; cdr3_aa: CASSQGRNTEAFF
v_call: TRBV7-9; d_call: TRBD1; j_call: TRBJ2-7; clone_size: NA; cdr3_nt: TGTGCCAGCAGCTTTTCGGCAGGGGGTACCTACGAGCAGTACTTC; cdr3_aa: CASSFSAGGTYEQYF
v_call: TRBV7-6; d_call: TRBD1; j_call: TRBJ1-4; clone_size: NA; cdr3_nt: TGTGCCAGCGGCCCGACAGGGGCGAATGAAAAACTGTTTTTT; cdr3_aa: CASGPTGANEKLFF
v_call: TRBV7-2; d_call: TRBD2; j_call: TRBJ2-7; clone_size: NA; cdr3_nt: TGTGCCAGCAGCTTATACGCTAGCGGGGGGCCTTTCTTC; cdr3_aa: CASSLYASGGPFF
v_call: TRBV19; d_call: TRBD1; j_call: TRBJ2-3; clone_size: NA; cdr3_nt: TGTGCCAGTAGTGGTTTTGTCCAGGGGGTTACAGATACGCAGTATTTT; cdr3_aa: CASSGFVQGVTDTQYF
v_call: TRBV19; d_call: NA; j_call: TRBJ1-3; clone_size: once; cdr3_nt: TGTGCCAGTAGTGAGGGTCTCTCTGGAAACACCATATATTTT; cdr3_aa: CASSEGLSGNTIYF
v_call: TRBV9; d_call: TRBD1; j_call: TRBJ1-2; clone_size: NA; cdr3_nt: TGTGCCAGCAGCGAGAGACAGGGAGACTATGGCTACACCTTC; cdr3_aa: CASSERQGDYGYTF
v_call: TRBV29-1; d_call: NA; j_call: TRBJ1-1; clone_size: NA; cdr3_nt: TGCAGCGTTTTACCCTTAGACACTGAAGCTTTCTTT; cdr3_aa: CSVLPLDTEAFF
v_call: TRBV5-6; d_call: TRBD1; j_call: TRBJ1-1; clone_size: few; cdr3_nt: TGTGCCAGCAGCTCGGACAGGGGGGTTAGGGCTGAAGCTTTCTTT; cdr3_aa: CASSSDRGVRAEAFF
v_call: TRBV11-3; d_call: NA; j_call: TRBJ1-1; clone_size: NA; cdr3_nt: TGTGCCAGCAGCGGGGAGGTGAACACTGAAGCTTTCTTT; cdr3_aa: CASSGEVNTEAFF
v_call: TRBV19; d_call: TRBD1; j_call: TRBJ1-2; clone_size: NA; cdr3_nt: TGTGCTAGTAGCAATCCGGGACAGGGCTCTTACTATGGCTACACCTTC; cdr3_aa: CASSNPGQGSYYGYTF
v_call: TRBV5-6; d_call: TRBD1; j_call: TRBJ1-2; clone_size: NA; cdr3_nt: TGTGCCAGCAGCTTGTTTCGAGGACAGGGAATCGACTATGGCTACACCTTC; cdr3_aa: CASSLFRGQGIDYGYTF
v_call: TRBV19; d_call: TRBD1; j_call: TRBJ2-7; clone_size: NA; cdr3_nt: TGTGCCAGTAGCGAAGACAGGGGGCAATCCTACGAGCAGTACTTC; cdr3_aa: CASSEDRGQSYEQYF
v_call: TRBV9; d_call: TRBD1; j_call: TRBJ1-5; clone_size: NA; cdr3_nt: TGTGCCAGCAGCGTGGGACAGACGAATCAGCCCCAGCATTTT; cdr3_aa: CASSVGQTNQPQHF
v_call: TRBV28; d_call: TRBD2; j_call: TRBJ2-7; clone_size: once; cdr3_nt: TGTGCCAGCAGTTTACTCGCCGCCCGCGGGACGGGGGGTTACGAGCAGTACTTC; cdr3_aa: CASSLLAARGTGGYEQYF
v_call: TRBV5-5; d_call: TRBD1; j_call: TRBJ1-2; clone_size: NA; cdr3_nt: TGTGCCAGCAGCTCTACAGGGGGGGCCTATGGCTACACCTTC; cdr3_aa: CASSSTGGAYGYTF
v_call: TRBV7-2; d_call: NA; j_call: TRBJ1-5; clone_size: NA; cdr3_nt: TGTGCCAGCAGCTTAAGTGGAGGACAGCCCCAGCATTTT; cdr3_aa: CASSLSGGQPQHF
v_call: TRBV9; d_call: NA; j_call: TRBJ1-1; clone_size: NA; cdr3_nt: TGTGCCAGCAGCGTAGGGCACGGGGGTGAAGCTTTCTTT; cdr3_aa: CASSVGHGGEAFF
v_call: TRBV19; d_call: TRBD1; j_call: TRBJ2-1; clone_size: NA; cdr3_nt: TGTGCCAGTAGTACACAGACAGGGGGCCTCAGCAAGGAGCAGTTCTTC; cdr3_aa: CASSTQTGGLSKEQFF
v_call: TRBV4-3; d_call: TRBD1; j_call: TRBJ1-1; clone_size: NA; cdr3_nt: TGCGCCAGCAGCCAAGATCTGGGCAGGGGGCACACTGAAGCTTTCTTT; cdr3_aa: CASSQDLGRGHTEAFF
v_call: TRBV10-3; d_call: TRBD2; j_call: TRBJ2-5; clone_size: NA; cdr3_nt: TGTGCCACCCGTGGGGGGGGAGAGACCCAGTACTTC; cdr3_aa: CATRGGGETQYF
v_call: TRBV7-2; d_call: TRBD2; j_call: TRBJ2-1; clone_size: NA; cdr3_nt: TGTGCCAGCAGCCTAGGACTAGCGGGGGGTAATGAGCAGTTCTTC; cdr3_aa: CASSLGLAGGNEQFF
v_call: TRBV6-5; d_call: NA; j_call: TRBJ2-7; clone_size: NA; cdr3_nt: TGTGCCAGCAGCGTCGCCGGACAGATCTACGAGCAGTACTTC; cdr3_aa: CASSVAGQIYEQYF
v_call: TRBV18; d_call: NA; j_call: TRBJ1-1; clone_size: NA; cdr3_nt: TGTGCCAGCTCAGGAGGAAAGAGAACTGAAGCTTTCTTT; cdr3_aa: CASSGGKRTEAFF
v_call: TRBV4-3; d_call: NA; j_call: TRBJ1-6; clone_size: NA; cdr3_nt: TGCGCCAGCAGCCAAGAAAAGGCAGGGTGGGATAGTTCACCCCTCCACTTT; cdr3_aa: CASSQEKAGWDSSPLHF
v_call: TRBV2; d_call: TRBD2; j_call: TRBJ2-1; clone_size: NA; cdr3_nt: TGTGCCAGCCAATTGAGCGGGGGGGCCATTGGTGAGCAGTTCTTC; cdr3_aa: CASQLSGGAIGEQFF
v_call: TRBV7-2; d_call: NA; j_call: TRBJ1-4; clone_size: NA; cdr3_nt: TGTGCCAGCAGCTTATGGGGGGGAAATGAAAAACTGTTTTTT; cdr3_aa: CASSLWGGNEKLFF